A single sample gave rise to the 2 T cell receptor beta chains below, sequenced in a study of T cells in localized non-small cell lung cancer. The assay was immunoSEQ multiplex PCR, and TCRdb's table has in-frame clones only and misses some. The sample includes some 22,000 clones, approximately 84% of them seen just once. Source: peripheral blood, taken before any cancer treatment. The receptors originated from a man between 40 and 69 years old with stage I lung adenocarcinoma.

The genes are TRBV7-2 and TRBJ2-2; a weak D match, TRBD1 (6 bases). Trimming removed 7 bases from V and 5 bases from J, with 14 bases in between. Germline loops: CDR1 SGHTA, CDR2 FQGNSA. The CDR3 totals 14 residues. As DNA, the CDR3 is TGTGCCAGCACCCCCCGAGGGGGAACCGGGGAGCTGTTTTTT. This encodes CASTPRGGTGELFF. Full variable domain (remainder filled in from reference TRBV7-2 and TRBJ2-2): GAGVSQSPSNKVTEKGKDVELRCDPISGHTALYWYRQSLGQGLEFLIYFQGNSAPDKSGLPSDRFSAERTGGSVSTLTIQRTQQEDSAVYLCASTPRGGTGELFFGEGSRLTVL.

The chain links TRBV10-3 to TRBJ2-3; 13 bases fit TRBD2. V lost 6 bases to trimming and J lost 4 bases; unmatched junction nucleotides: 16. The CDR3 is 19 residues long. The germline V gene encodes CDR1 ENHRY and CDR2 SYGVKD. CDR3 residues: CAISAKWELAGGVADTQYF. The CDR3 DNA reads TGTGCCATCAGCGCGAAGTGGGAACTAGCGGGAGGGGTGGCAGATACGCAGTATTTT.